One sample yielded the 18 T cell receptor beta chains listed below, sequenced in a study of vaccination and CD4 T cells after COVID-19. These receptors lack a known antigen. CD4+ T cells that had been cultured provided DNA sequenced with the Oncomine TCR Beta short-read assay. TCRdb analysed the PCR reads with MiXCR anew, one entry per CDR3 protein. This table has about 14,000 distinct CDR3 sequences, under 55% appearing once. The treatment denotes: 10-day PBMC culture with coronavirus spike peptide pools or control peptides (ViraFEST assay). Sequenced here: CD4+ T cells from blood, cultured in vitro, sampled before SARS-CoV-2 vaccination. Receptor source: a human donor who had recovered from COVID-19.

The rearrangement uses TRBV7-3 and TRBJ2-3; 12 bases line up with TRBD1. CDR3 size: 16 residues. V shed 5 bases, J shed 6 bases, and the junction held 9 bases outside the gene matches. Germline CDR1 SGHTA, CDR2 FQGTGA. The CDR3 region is CASSIVGTGGVDTQYF. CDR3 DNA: TGTGCCAGCAGCATTGTCGGGACAGGGGGCGTGGATACGCAGTATTTT.

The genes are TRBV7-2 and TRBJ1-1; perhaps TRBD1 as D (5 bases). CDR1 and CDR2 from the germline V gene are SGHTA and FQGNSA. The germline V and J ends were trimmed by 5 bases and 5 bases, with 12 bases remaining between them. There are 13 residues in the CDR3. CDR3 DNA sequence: TGTGCCAGCAGCACCATCGGGGGGACTGAAGCTTTCTTT. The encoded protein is CASSTIGGTEAFF.

CDR3 sequence: CASSPHFALYNEQFF. The DNA for the CDR3 is TGTGCCAGCAGCCCACACTTCGCTCTCTACAATGAGCAGTTCTTC. The V and J genes are TRBV11-3 and TRBJ2-1; no clear D. The CDR3 length is 15 residues. The V gene's germline CDR1 is SGHNT and CDR2 YENEEA. The V end was cut by 5 bases, the J end by 3 bases, with 14 bases between.

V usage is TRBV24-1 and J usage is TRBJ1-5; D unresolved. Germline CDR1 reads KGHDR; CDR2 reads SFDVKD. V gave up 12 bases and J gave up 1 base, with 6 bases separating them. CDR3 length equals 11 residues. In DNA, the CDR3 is TGTGCCCCCCAGAGCAATCAGCCCCAGCATTTT. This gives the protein CAPQSNQPQHF.

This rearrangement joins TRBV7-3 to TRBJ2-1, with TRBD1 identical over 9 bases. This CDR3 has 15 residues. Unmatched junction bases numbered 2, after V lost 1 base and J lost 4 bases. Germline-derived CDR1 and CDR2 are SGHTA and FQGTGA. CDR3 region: CASSLMTGGYNEQFF. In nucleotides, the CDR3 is TGTGCCAGCAGCTTAATGACAGGGGGGTACAATGAGCAGTTCTTC. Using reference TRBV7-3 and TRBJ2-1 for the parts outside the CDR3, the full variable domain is GAGVSQTPSNKVTEKGKYVELRCDPISGHTALYWYRQSLGQGPEFLIYFQGTGAADDSGLPNDRFFAVRPEGSVSTLKIQRTERGDSAVYLCASSLMTGGYNEQFFGPGTRLTVL.

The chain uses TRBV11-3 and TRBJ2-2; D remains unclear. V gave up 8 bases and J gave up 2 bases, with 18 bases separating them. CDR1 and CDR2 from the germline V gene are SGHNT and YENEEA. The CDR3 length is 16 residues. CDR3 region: CASSRRQAANTGELFF. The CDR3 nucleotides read TGTGCCAGCTCACGTAGGCAGGCGGCTAACACCGGGGAGCTGTTTTTT. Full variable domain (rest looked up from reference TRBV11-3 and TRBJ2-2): EAGVVQSPRYKIIEKKQPVAFWCNPISGHNTLYWYLQNLGQGPELLIRYENEEAVDDSQLPKDRFSAERLKGVDSTLKIQPAELGDSAVYLCASSRRQAANTGELFFGEGSRLTVL.

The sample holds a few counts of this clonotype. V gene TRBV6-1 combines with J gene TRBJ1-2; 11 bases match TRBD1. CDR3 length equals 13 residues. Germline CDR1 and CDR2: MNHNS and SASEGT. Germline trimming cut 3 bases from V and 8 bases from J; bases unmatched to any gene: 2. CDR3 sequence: CASSDRDRGGYTF. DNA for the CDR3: TGTGCCAGCAGTGACCGGGACAGGGGGGGCTACACCTTC.

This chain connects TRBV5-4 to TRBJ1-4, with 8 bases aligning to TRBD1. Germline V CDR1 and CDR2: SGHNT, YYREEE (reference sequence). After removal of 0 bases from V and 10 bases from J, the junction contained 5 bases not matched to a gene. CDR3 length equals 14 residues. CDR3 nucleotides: TGTGCCAGCAGCTTGGGACAGGGGAGGGGAAAACTGTTTTTT. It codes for CASSLGQGRGKLFF. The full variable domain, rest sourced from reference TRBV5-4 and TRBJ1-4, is ETGVTQSPTHLIKTRGQQVTLRCSSQSGHNTVSWYQQALGQGPQFIFQYYREEENGRGNFPPRFSGLQFPNYSSELNVNALELDDSALYLCASSLGQGRGKLFFGSGTQLSVL.

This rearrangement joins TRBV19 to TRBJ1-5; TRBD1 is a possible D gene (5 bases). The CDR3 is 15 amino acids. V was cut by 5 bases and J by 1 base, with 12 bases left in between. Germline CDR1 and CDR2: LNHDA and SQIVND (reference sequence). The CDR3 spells CASSPQGISNQPQHF. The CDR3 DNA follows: TGTGCCAGTAGTCCGCAGGGTATCAGCAATCAGCCCCAGCATTTT.

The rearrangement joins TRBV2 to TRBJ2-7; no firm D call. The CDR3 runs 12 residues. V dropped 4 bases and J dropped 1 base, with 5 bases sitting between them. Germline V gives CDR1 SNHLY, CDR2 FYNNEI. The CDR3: CASSAGSYEQYF. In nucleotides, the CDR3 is TGTGCCAGCAGTGCAGGATCCTACGAGCAGTACTTC. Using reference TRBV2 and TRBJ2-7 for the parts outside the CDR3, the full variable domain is EPEVTQTPSHQVTQMGQEVILRCVPISNHLYFYWYRQILGQKVEFLVSFYNNEISEKSEIFDDQFSVERPDGSNFTLKIRSTKLEDSAMYFCASSAGSYEQYFGPGTRLTVT.

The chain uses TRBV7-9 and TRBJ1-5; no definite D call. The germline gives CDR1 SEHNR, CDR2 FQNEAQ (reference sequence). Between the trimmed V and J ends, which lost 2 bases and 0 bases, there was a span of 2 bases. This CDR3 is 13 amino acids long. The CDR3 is CASSLNSNQPQHF. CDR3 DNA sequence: TGTGCCAGCAGCTTAAATAGCAATCAGCCCCAGCATTTT.

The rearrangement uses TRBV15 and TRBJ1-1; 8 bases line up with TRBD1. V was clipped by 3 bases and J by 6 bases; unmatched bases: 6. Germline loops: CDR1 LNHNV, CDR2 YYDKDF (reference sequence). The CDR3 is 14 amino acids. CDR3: CATSSQTGGAEAFF. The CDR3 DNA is TGTGCCACCAGCAGTCAAACAGGGGGAGCTGAAGCTTTCTTT.

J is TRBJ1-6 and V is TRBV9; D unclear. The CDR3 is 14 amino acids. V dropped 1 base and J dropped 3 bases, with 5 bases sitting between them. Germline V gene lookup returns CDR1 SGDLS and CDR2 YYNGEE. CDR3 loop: CASSVYSYNSPLHF. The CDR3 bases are TGTGCCAGCAGCGTATACAGCTATAATTCACCCCTCCACTTT.

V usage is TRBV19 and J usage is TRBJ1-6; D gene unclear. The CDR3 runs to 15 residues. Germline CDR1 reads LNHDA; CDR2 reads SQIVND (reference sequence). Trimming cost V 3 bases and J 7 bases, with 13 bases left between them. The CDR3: CASSMGFSPNSPLHF. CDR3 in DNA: TGTGCCAGTAGTATGGGTTTTTCCCCAAATTCACCCCTCCACTTT.

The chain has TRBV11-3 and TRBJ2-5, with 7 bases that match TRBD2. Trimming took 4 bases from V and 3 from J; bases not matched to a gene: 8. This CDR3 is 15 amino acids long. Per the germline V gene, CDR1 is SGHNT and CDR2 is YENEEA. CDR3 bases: TGTGCCAGCAGCTCGGCGGGGGTGGAAGAAGAGACCCAGTACTTC. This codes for CASSSAGVEEETQYF.

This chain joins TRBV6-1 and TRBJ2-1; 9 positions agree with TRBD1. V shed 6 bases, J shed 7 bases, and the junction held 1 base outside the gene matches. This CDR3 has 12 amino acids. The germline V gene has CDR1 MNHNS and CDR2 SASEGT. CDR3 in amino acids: CASRTGGNEQFF. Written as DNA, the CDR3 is TGTGCCAGCAGGACAGGGGGGAATGAGCAGTTCTTC.

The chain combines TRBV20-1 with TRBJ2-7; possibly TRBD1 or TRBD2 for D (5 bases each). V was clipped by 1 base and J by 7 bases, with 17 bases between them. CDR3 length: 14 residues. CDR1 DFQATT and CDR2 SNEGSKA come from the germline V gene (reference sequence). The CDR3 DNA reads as TGCAGTGCTAGAGGCAGAGGGACGATTGTGGAGCAGTACTTC. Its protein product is CSARGRGTIVEQYF.

CDR3 sequence (DNA): TGCAGTGCTAGACTAGTGAATGAGCAGTTCTTC. Its protein is CSARLVNEQFF. This rearrangement joins TRBV20-1 to TRBJ2-1; D gene ambiguous. Germline V gene lookup returns CDR1 DFQATT and CDR2 SNEGSKA (reference sequence). Trimming pared 2 bases from V and 7 bases from J, leaving 6 bases between. The CDR3 totals 11 residues.